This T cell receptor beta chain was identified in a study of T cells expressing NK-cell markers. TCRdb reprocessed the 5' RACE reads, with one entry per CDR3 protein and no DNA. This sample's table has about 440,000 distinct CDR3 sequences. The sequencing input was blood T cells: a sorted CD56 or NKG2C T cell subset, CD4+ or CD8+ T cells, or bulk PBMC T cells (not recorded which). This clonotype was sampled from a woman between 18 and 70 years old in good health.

CDR3 region: CASSLTSGAITDTQYF. The chain joins TRBV7-8 to TRBJ2-3; lacking DNA, the TRBD2 call made by TCRdb goes unchecked. There are 16 residues in the CDR3. The germline CDR1 and CDR2 sequences are SGHVS and FQNEAQ.